This entry is about one T cell receptor beta chain. Its antigen is still unknown. In the PCR, 60 Vbeta and 13 Jbeta primers were used. Repertoires were generated with immunoSEQ multiplex PCR, while TCRdb's copy carries only in-frame clones and drops some. This sample has around 100,000 clones; approximately 70% occur once, and the top ten carry 8.7%. The data were taken from a study of cytomegalovirus exposure and HLA in healthy donors. Study observations and caveats: In an earlier analysis, most TCR beta V segments were productive about 87% or about 30% of the time.

CDR1 SQVTM and CDR2 ANQGSEA come from the germline V gene. CDR3 size: 18 residues. V was pared by 2 bases and J by 6 bases, with 14 bases of the junction left unmatched. This chain uses TRBV29-1 with TRBJ2-2; 11 positions agree with TRBD1. This clonotype was sampled from a man aged 25 to 40 in good health and CMV-seropositive. Sequences were obtained from PBMCs. This CDR3 is CSVEWVPGQGAFAGELFF. In DNA, the CDR3 is TGCAGCGTTGAATGGGTCCCTGGACAGGGGGCATTCGCCGGGGAGCTGTTTTTT.